The 22 T cell receptor beta chains in this list originate from one sample, sequenced in a study of cytomegalovirus exposure and HLA in healthy donors. Data came from immunoSEQ multiplex PCR; TCRdb stores just in-frame clones and leaves some out. The sample contains 200,000 or so clones, 87% of which appear only once. Sequencing was carried out using PBMCs. All receptors derive from a woman aged 18-30 years in good health and CMV-seropositive.

The V call is TRBV29-1, the J call TRBJ2-5; possibly TRBD2 for D (6 bases). Germline V gene sequence: CDR1 SQVTM, CDR2 ANQGSEA. Trimming took off 7 bases at V and 6 bases at J, with 12 bases between the two ends. This CDR3 is built from 11 residues. CDR3 loop: CSGGVVKTQYF. CDR3 nucleotide sequence: TGCAGCGGGGGGGTGGTCAAGACCCAGTACTTC.

The chain couples TRBV5-4 to TRBJ2-7, with 8 positions matching TRBD1. The ends lost 5 bases at V and 6 bases at J; junction bases unmatched: 10. This CDR3 has 14 amino acids. Germline loops: CDR1 SGHNT, CDR2 YYREEE (reference sequence). CDR3 nucleotides: TGTGCCAGCAGTTCCGGACAGGGCAGGCTCGAGCAGTACTTC. Its translation is CASSSGQGRLEQYF.

The V gene is TRBV6-5, the J gene TRBJ2-7, with D uncertain. V dropped 2 bases and J dropped 3 bases, with 14 bases sitting between them. The V gene's germline CDR1 is MNHEY and CDR2 SVGAGI. The CDR3 consists of 15 residues. The CDR3 DNA reads as TGTGCCAGCAGTTACGGCGACCGGAGTTACTACGAGCAGTACTTC. Amino acid sequence: CASSYGDRSYYEQYF.

This chain connects TRBV13 to TRBJ2-7; the D is unclear. The V end was cut by 4 bases, the J end by 2 bases, with 6 bases between. The CDR3 loop spans 12 amino acids. Germline V gene lookup returns CDR1 PRHDT and CDR2 FYEKMQ (reference sequence). The chain's CDR3 is CASSSHTYEQYF. CDR3 bases: TGTGCCAGCAGCTCCCACACCTACGAGCAGTACTTC.

The V call is TRBV2, the J call TRBJ2-1; 12 bases align to TRBD2. The CDR3 totals 14 residues. Germline trimming cut 5 bases from V and 5 bases from J; bases unmatched to any gene: 1. CDR1 SNHLY and CDR2 FYNNEI come from the germline V gene. Written as DNA, the CDR3 is TGTGCCAGCAGTTGGACTAGCGGGAACAATGAGCAGTTCTTC. This encodes CASSWTSGNNEQFF.

The J gene is TRBJ2-5, the V gene TRBV6-1, with 9 bases fitting TRBD2. Germline CDR1 and CDR2: MNHNS and SASEGT. The CDR3 covers 17 residues. Unmatched junction bases numbered 7, after V lost 2 bases and J lost 0 bases. In nucleotides, the CDR3 is TGTGCCAGCAGTGAATTCGGACTAGCGCCGAACCAAGAGACCCAGTACTTC. Translating gives CASSEFGLAPNQETQYF.

The genes are TRBV28 and TRBJ2-7; 14 positions match TRBD2. CDR1 is MDHEN and CDR2 is SYDVKM in the germline V gene. The CDR3 extends over 18 amino acids. With 4 bases clipped from V and 9 bases from J, the junction kept 17 bases outside the gene matches. In DNA form, the CDR3 reads TGTGCCAGCAGTTCCCTAGATATGACCGGGACTAGCGGGAGTGCGCAGTACTTC. Residues: CASSSLDMTGTSGSAQYF.

This clone was observed a few times. The V gene is TRBV2, the J gene TRBJ2-7; 7 positions agree with TRBD2. From germline, CDR1 is SNHLY and CDR2 FYNNEI. The CDR3 has 14 amino acids. Trimming at V came to 3 bases and at J to 2 bases, leaving 4 bases not matched to a gene. CDR3 nucleotides: TGTGCCAGCAGTGACGAGGGGAGGGCCTACGAGCAGTACTTC. Translated, it gives CASSDEGRAYEQYF.

A single count supports this clone. This chain connects TRBV5-1 to TRBJ1-3, with D hard to call. The CDR3 has 11 amino acids. The ends were cut back, 4 bases at V and 6 bases at J, with 5 bases in the middle. Germline CDR1 is SGHRS and CDR2 is YFSETQ. The CDR3 DNA is TGCGCCAGCAGCGAGTTAAACACCATATATTTT. It specifies CASSELNTIYF.

CDR3 sequence (DNA): TGTGCCATCAAGGGACTTGCTAGCGGAGAACACAATGAGCAGTTCTTC. Protein product: CAIKGLASGEHNEQFF. The V and J genes are TRBV10-3 and TRBJ2-1, with 7 bases identical to TRBD2. In germline, CDR1 is ENHRY, CDR2 SYGVKD. Trimming at V came to 7 bases and at J to 5 bases, leaving 14 bases not matched to a gene. There are 16 residues in the CDR3.

V usage is TRBV5-1 and J usage is TRBJ1-3, with TRBD1 matching over 7 bases. The length of the CDR3 is 15 residues. Germline CDR1 is SGHRS and CDR2 is YFSETQ. V dropped 3 bases and J dropped 0; count of bases not matched to a gene: 3. The CDR3 reads CASSWGQFSGNTIYF. The DNA for the CDR3 is TGCGCCAGCAGCTGGGGACAGTTCTCTGGAAACACCATATATTTT.

The CDR3 bases are TGTGCCAGCAGTGTTGGAGGGGGCGCTGGGGCCAACGTCCTGACTTTC. Amino acids: CASSVGGGAGANVLTF. This chain connects TRBV2 to TRBJ2-6; a weak D match, TRBD1 (7 bases). CDR1 SNHLY and CDR2 FYNNEI come from the germline V gene. CDR3 length: 16 amino acids. Trimming pared 4 bases from V and 2 bases from J, leaving 12 bases between. Drawing the rest from reference TRBV2 and TRBJ2-6, the complete variable domain is EPEVTQTPSHQVTQMGQEVILRCVPISNHLYFYWYRQILGQKVEFLVSFYNNEISEKSEIFDDQFSVERPDGSNFTLKIRSTKLEDSAMYFCASSVGGGAGANVLTFGAGSRLTVL.

The chain employs TRBV5-6 and TRBJ2-2; TRBD1 agrees at 7 bases. The CDR3 is made up of 17 amino acids. V was clipped by 0 bases and J by 6 bases; unmatched bases: 11. Germline V gene sequence: CDR1 SGHDT, CDR2 YYEEEE. The CDR3 sequence is CASSLEFDRDWAGELFF. CDR3 nucleotides: TGTGCCAGCAGCTTGGAATTCGACAGGGATTGGGCCGGGGAGCTGTTTTTT.

The V and J genes are TRBV19 and TRBJ2-3, with TRBD2 matching over 10 bases. The length of the CDR3 is 15 residues. Trimming at V came to 3 bases and at J to 6 bases, leaving 6 bases not matched to a gene. The germline V gene encodes CDR1 LNHDA and CDR2 SQIVND (reference sequence). The chain's CDR3 is CASSMEREGLDTQYF. CDR3 nucleotides: TGTGCCAGTAGTATGGAGCGGGAGGGCCTTGATACGCAGTATTTT.

The chain employs TRBV2 and TRBJ2-7; D remains ambiguous. There are 16 residues in the CDR3. Germline V CDR1 and CDR2: SNHLY, FYNNEI. The V and J ends lost 7 bases and 0 bases respectively, with 19 bases between them. CDR3: CASKSRGQLLSYEQYF. CDR3 DNA: TGTGCCAGCAAATCCCGCGGTCAGTTACTCTCCTACGAGCAGTACTTC. Full variable domain (rest looked up from reference TRBV2 and TRBJ2-7): EPEVTQTPSHQVTQMGQEVILRCVPISNHLYFYWYRQILGQKVEFLVSFYNNEISEKSEIFDDQFSVERPDGSNFTLKIRSTKLEDSAMYFCASKSRGQLLSYEQYFGPGTRLTVT.

The chain joins TRBV19 to TRBJ2-7; D is undetermined. V lost 6 bases, J lost 4 bases, and 19 bases lay in between. The germline V gene has CDR1 LNHDA and CDR2 SQIVND (reference sequence). This CDR3 contains 15 residues. CDR3 bases: TGTGCCAGTAGAGATCCCCTGTGGCTAGGATACGAGCAGTACTTC. Translated: CASRDPLWLGYEQYF.

The rearrangement links TRBV2 to TRBJ2-1; 8 bases map to TRBD2. This CDR3 is 15 amino acids long. The germline gives CDR1 SNHLY, CDR2 FYNNEI. The trim removed 4 bases at V and 9 bases at J, leaving 11 bases unmatched. The CDR3 sequence is CASSGATGGPSEQFF. The CDR3 DNA follows: TGTGCCAGCAGTGGAGCAACGGGAGGGCCAAGTGAGCAGTTCTTC.

This rearrangement joins TRBV21-1 to TRBJ2-5; the table's D call, TRBD2, has no DNA check behind it. TRBV21-1 is noted as a pseudogene. The CDR3 is 14 amino acids. CDR3 DNA: TGTGCCAGCATCAGACTAGGCCCCCAAGAGACCCAGTACTTC. Protein sequence: CASIRLGPQETQYF.

V and J are TRBV7-2 and TRBJ1-1; D uncertain. V lost 0 bases, J lost 7 bases, and 9 bases lay in between. The CDR3 sequence is 13 residues long. The germline V gene has CDR1 SGHTA and CDR2 FQGNSA. For the CDR3, the DNA is TGTGCCAGCAGCTTAGCGTGGGCAGGTGAAGCTTTCTTT. It translates to CASSLAWAGEAFF.

The chain couples TRBV27 to TRBJ2-7, with TRBD1 matching 11 bases. J lost 5 bases, V lost 8 bases, and 8 bases had no gene match. The CDR3 is 14 residues long. The germline V gene has CDR1 MNHEY and CDR2 SMNVEV (reference sequence). The CDR3 is CASGPGQGVDEQYF. DNA of the CDR3: TGTGCCAGCGGACCGGGACAGGGGGTCGACGAGCAGTACTTC.

J is TRBJ2-7 and V is TRBV19; 10 bases are a match to TRBD1. Per germline, CDR1 LNHDA and CDR2 SQIVND (reference sequence). V shed 1 base and J 6 bases; nucleotides not matched to a gene: 3. The CDR3 is 14 amino acids. Here the CDR3 reads CASSIGTGGAEQYF. The CDR3 region has the DNA TGTGCCAGTAGTATAGGGACAGGGGGAGCCGAGCAGTACTTC.

The chain uses TRBV5-1 and TRBJ2-1; 14 nucleotides match TRBD2. V lost 0 bases and J lost 8; bases outside the gene matches: 7. The CDR3 has 17 amino acids. Germline lookup yields CDR1 SGHRS and CDR2 YFSETQ. The CDR3 DNA is TGCGCCAGCAGCTTGGCGCGGACTAGCGGGAGGAGGGATGAGCAGTTCTTC. Translated: CASSLARTSGRRDEQFF.